The present T cell receptor beta chain was sequenced within a study of OX40 agonist ivuxolimab in advanced cancers. The assay was immunoSEQ multiplex PCR, and TCRdb's table has in-frame clones only and misses some. In the table there are about 77,000 clones, approximately 86% of which are singletons. Concerning this clone itself: Its antigen is undetermined.

General study points: The CD4+ and CD8+ T cells in the blood had expanded clonally by week 6 at 0.1 to 3.0 mg/kg.

Germline V gives CDR1 LNHDA, CDR2 SQIVND (reference sequence). This CDR3 has 14 amino acids. V was trimmed by 5 bases and J by 4 bases, leaving 9 bases between them. The sequence derives from an adult with an advanced solid tumor such as melanoma, head and neck, liver or kidney cancer. This sample comprised CD4+ or CD8+ T cells sorted from blood, obtained in a trial of the OX40 agonist ivuxolimab. The chain carries TRBV19 and TRBJ2-6; D possibly corresponds to TRBD2 (5 bases). CDR3 DNA: TGTGCCAGTAGTCTCCCTAGCGGGGCCAACGTCCTGACTTTC. It encodes CASSLPSGANVLTF.